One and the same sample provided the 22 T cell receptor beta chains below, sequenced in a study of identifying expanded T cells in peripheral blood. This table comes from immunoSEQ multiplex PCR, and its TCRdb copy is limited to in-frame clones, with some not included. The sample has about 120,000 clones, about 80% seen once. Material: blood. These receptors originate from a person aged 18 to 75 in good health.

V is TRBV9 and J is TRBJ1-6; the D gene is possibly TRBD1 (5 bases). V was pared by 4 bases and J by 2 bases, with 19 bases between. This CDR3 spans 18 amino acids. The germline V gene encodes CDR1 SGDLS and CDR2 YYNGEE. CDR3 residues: CASSPQGRELAYNSPLHF. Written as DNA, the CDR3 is TGTGCCAGCAGCCCTCAAGGCAGGGAACTCGCCTATAATTCACCCCTCCACTTT. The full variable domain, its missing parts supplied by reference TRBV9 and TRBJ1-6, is DSGVTQTPKHLITATGQRVTLRCSPRSGDLSVYWYQQSLDQGLQFLIQYYNGEERAKGNILERFSAQQFPDLHSELNLSSLELGDSALYFCASSPQGRELAYNSPLHFGNGTRLTVT.

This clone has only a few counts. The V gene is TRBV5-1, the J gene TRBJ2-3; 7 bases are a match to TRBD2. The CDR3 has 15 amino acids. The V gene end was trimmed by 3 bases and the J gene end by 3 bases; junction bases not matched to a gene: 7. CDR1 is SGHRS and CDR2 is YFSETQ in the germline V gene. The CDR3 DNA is TGCGCCAGCAGCTCCCGTCGGCGGGGGACAGATACGCAGTATTTT. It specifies CASSSRRRGTDTQYF.

CDR3 DNA sequence: TGTGCCAGTACAGAGGGACACAGGGCGAACACTGAAGCTTTCTTT. Its translation: CASTEGHRANTEAFF. The rearrangement joins TRBV19 to TRBJ1-1; D might be TRBD1 (6 bases). This CDR3 is built from 15 residues. Trimming took 7 bases from V and 1 from J, leaving 16 bases between them. The germline gives CDR1 LNHDA, CDR2 SQIVND (reference sequence).

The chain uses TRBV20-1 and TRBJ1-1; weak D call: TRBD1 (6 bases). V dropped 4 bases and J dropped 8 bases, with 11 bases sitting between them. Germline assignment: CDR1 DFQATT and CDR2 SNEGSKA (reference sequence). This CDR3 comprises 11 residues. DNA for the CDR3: TGCAGTGCTATCGAGGGGGAGGAAGCTTTCTTT. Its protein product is CSAIEGEEAFF.

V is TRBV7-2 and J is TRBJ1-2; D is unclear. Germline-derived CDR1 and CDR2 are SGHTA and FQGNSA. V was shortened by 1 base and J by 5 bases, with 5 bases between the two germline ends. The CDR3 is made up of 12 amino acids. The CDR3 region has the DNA TGTGCCAGCAGCTTAGAACGATATGGCTACACCTTC. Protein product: CASSLERYGYTF. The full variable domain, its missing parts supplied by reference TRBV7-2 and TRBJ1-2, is GAGVSQSPSNKVTEKGKDVELRCDPISGHTALYWYRQSLGQGLEFLIYFQGNSAPDKSGLPSDRFSAERTGGSVSTLTIQRTQQEDSAVYLCASSLERYGYTFGSGTRLTVV.

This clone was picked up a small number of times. The CDR3: CASSLEMRGPSYNEQFF. The CDR3 region has the DNA TGCGCCAGCAGCTTGGAGATGCGGGGGCCCTCCTACAATGAGCAGTTCTTC. The V and J genes are TRBV5-1 and TRBJ2-1; maybe TRBD2 (7 bases). The CDR3 length is 17 residues. Per germline, CDR1 SGHRS and CDR2 YFSETQ. Trimming removed 0 bases at V and 0 bases at J, with 13 bases between.

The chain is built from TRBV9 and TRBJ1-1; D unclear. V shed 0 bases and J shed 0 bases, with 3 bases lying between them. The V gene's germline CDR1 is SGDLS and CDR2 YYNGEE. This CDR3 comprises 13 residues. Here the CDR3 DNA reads TGTGCCAGCAGCGTAGATCTGAACACTGAAGCTTTCTTT. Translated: CASSVDLNTEAFF. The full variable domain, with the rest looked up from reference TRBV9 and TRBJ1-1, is DSGVTQTPKHLITATGQRVTLRCSPRSGDLSVYWYQQSLDQGLQFLIQYYNGEERAKGNILERFSAQQFPDLHSELNLSSLELGDSALYFCASSVDLNTEAFFGQGTRLTVV.

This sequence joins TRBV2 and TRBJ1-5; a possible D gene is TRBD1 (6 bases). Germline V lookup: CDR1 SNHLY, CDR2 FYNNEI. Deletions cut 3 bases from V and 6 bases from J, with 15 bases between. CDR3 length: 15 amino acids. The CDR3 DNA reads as TGTGCCAGCAGTGACTTACCAGGGGACGCTCAGCCCCAGCATTTT. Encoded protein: CASSDLPGDAQPQHF.

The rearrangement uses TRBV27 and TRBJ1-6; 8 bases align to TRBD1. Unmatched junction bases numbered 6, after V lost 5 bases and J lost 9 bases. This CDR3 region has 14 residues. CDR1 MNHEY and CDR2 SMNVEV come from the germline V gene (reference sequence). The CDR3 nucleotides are TGTGCCAGCAGTCCGGACAGGGCTACTTCACCCCTCCACTTT. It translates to CASSPDRATSPLHF.

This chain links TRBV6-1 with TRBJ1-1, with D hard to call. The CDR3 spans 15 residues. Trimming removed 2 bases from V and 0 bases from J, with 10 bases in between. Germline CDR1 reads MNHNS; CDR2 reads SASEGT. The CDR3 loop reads CASSEYVTMNTEAFF. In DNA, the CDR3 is TGTGCCAGCAGTGAATATGTCACGATGAACACTGAAGCTTTCTTT.

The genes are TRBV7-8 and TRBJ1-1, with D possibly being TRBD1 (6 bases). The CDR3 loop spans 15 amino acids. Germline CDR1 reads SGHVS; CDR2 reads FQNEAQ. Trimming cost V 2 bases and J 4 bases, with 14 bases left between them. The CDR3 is CASSLFWQGITEAFF. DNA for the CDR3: TGTGCCAGCAGCTTATTCTGGCAGGGGATCACTGAAGCTTTCTTT.

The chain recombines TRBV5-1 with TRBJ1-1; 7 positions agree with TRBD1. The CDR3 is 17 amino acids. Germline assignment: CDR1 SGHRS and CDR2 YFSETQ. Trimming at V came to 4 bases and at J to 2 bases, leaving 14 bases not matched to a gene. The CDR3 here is CASSAGDSPRVNTEAFF. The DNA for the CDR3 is TGCGCCAGCAGCGCGGGGGACAGTCCTAGAGTTAACACTGAAGCTTTCTTT.

As DNA, the CDR3 is TGTGCCAGCAGCTTTAAGGGGGGCACAGATACGCAGTATTTT. Amino acid sequence: CASSFKGGTDTQYF. The chain employs TRBV7-3 and TRBJ2-3; TRBD1 is a possible D gene (6 bases). The V gene lost 3 bases and the J gene lost 1 base, with 8 bases spanning the gap. Per the germline V gene, CDR1 is SGHTA and CDR2 is FQGTGA. The CDR3 sequence is 14 residues long.

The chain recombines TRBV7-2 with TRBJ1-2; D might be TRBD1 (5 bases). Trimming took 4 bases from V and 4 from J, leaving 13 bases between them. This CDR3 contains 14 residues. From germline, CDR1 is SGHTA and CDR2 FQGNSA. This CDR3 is CASSSIRETYGYTF. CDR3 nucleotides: TGTGCCAGCAGCTCTATCAGGGAAACCTATGGCTACACCTTC. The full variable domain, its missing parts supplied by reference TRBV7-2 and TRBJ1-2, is GAGVSQSPSNKVTEKGKDVELRCDPISGHTALYWYRQSLGQGLEFLIYFQGNSAPDKSGLPSDRFSAERTGGSVSTLTIQRTQQEDSAVYLCASSSIRETYGYTFGSGTRLTVV.

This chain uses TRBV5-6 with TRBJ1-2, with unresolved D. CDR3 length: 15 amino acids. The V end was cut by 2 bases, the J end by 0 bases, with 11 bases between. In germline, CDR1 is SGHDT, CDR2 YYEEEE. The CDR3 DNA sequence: TGTGCCAGCAGCTTCGTCGGGTCAGCTAACTATGGCTACACCTTC. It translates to CASSFVGSANYGYTF.

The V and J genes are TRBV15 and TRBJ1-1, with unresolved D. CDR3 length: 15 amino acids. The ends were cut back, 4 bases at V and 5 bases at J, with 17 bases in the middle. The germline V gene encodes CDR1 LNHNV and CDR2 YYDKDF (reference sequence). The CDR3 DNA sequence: TGTGCCACCAGCATTCCGCGGGGAGGTCGGACTGAAGCTTTCTTT. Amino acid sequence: CATSIPRGGRTEAFF.

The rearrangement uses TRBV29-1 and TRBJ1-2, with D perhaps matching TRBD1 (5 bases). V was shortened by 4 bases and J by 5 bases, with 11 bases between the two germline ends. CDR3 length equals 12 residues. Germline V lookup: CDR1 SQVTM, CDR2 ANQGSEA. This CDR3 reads CSVGRQRYGYTF. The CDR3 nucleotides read TGCAGCGTTGGAAGACAGAGATATGGCTACACCTTC.

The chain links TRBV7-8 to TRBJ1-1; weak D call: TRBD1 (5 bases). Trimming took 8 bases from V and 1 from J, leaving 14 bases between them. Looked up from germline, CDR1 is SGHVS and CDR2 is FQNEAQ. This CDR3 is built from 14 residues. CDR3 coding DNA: TGTGCCAGCTGGGGGGAATGGCCGAACACTGAAGCTTTCTTT. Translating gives CASWGEWPNTEAFF.

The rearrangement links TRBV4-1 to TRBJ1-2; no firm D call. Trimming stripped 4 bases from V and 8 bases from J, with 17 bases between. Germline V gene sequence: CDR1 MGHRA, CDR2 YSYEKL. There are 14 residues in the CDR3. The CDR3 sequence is CASSPSRATRGYTF. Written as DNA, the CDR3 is TGCGCCAGCAGCCCATCTAGGGCGACGCGCGGCTACACCTTC.

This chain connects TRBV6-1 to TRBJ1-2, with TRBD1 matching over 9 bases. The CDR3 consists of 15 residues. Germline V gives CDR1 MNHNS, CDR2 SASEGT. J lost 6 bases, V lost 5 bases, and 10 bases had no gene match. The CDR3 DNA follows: TGTGCCAGCAGTTCAGCCGGGACAGGGACCCATGGCTACACCTTC. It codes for CASSSAGTGTHGYTF.

The CDR3 spells CASSQPGRGDTQYF. In DNA, the CDR3 is TGTGCCAGCTCCCAACCGGGACGGGGAGATACGCAGTATTTT. This chain connects TRBV18 to TRBJ2-3, with D perhaps assigned TRBD1 or TRBD2 (5 bases each). V lost 6 bases, J lost 5 bases, and 15 bases lay in between. This CDR3 is built from 14 residues. CDR1 and CDR2 (germline): KGHSH, LQKENI.

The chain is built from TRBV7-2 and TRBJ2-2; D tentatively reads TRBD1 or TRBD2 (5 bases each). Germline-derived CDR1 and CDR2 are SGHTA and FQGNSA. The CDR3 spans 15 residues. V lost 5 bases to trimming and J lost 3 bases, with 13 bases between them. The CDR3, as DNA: TGTGCCAGCAGCAACTGGGACGGACACACCGGGGAGCTGTTTTTT. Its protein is CASSNWDGHTGELFF.